This is a list of T cell receptor beta chains from one sample in a study of Ad26.COV2.S vaccination and SARS-CoV-2 variants. Here immunoSEQ multiplex PCR was the method, and the copy in TCRdb shows in-frame clones only, minus some. Of hundreds of thousands of clones in the sample, 80% to 90% were seen once. The specimen was peripheral blood, collected in a trial of Ad26.COV2.S vaccine versus placebo. The receptor set was obtained from a person between 18 and 65 years old who received the Ad26.COV2.S COVID-19 vaccine or a placebo. Both conserved end residues are part of each CDR3.

J	V	CDR3
TRBJ2-2	TRBV5-6	CASSLLAGGGGELFF
TRBJ1-4	TRBV16	CASSQSGGYGNEKLFF
TRBJ2-5	TRBV27	CASSRGLAGGGTQYF
TRBJ2-1	TRBV10-3	CAISGGDYSNNEQFF
TRBJ2-5	TRBV18	CASSASGTGARRETQYF
TRBJ1-1	TRBV30	CAWSVQIRLPEAFF
TRBJ2-1	TRBV7-2	CASSLVPNRGEQFF
TRBJ1-1	TRBV19	CASAEQTNTEAFF
TRBJ2-3	TRBV7-2	CASSFSQSTDTQYF
TRBJ1-1	TRBV18	CASSPSGMNTEAFF
TRBJ1-1	TRBV6-2/TRBV6-3	CASSNRGNTEAFF
TRBJ2-7	TRBV5-6	CASSPGSADFYEQYF
TRBJ1-5	TRBV15	CATSRDRGNNQPQHF
TRBJ1-3	TRBV6-1	CASSEGGYSGNTIYF
TRBJ2-7	TRBV5-1	CASSRDNYEQYF
TRBJ2-1	TRBV20-1	CSASGAGTGWDEQFF
TRBJ2-7	TRBV5-1	CASSLNLYEQYF
TRBJ1-1	TRBV6-6	CASRYGGLLAFF
TRBJ2-2	TRBV7-9	CASRGRNTGELFF
TRBJ2-7	TRBV5-4	CASSLSLDDHYEQYF
TRBJ1-2	TRBV6-5	CASSYSWGLDGYTF
TRBJ2-7	TRBV4-2	CASSQEGAGPYEQYF
TRBJ2-7	TRBV5-4	CASSLGRDPSYEQYF
TRBJ2-4	TRBV11-2	CASSFGLNIQYF
TRBJ2-7	TRBV7-9	CASSTSGGAYEQYF
TRBJ2-3	TRBV18	CASSPTTGRPDTQYF
TRBJ2-1	TRBV27	CASSSGHRNEQFF
TRBJ1-5	TRBV24-1	CATSPGQMWQPQHF
TRBJ2-7	TRBV7-7	CASSLVRGLSSYEQYF
TRBJ2-5	TRBV29-1	CSVAARSRETQYF
TRBJ2-7	TRBV5-4	CASRLEFGYEQYF
TRBJ1-1	TRBV12-2	CASRTKSPNTEAFF
TRBJ2-7	TRBV3-1/TRBV3-2	CASSQDLYEQYF
TRBJ1-2	TRBV30	CAWSADRGANYGYTF
TRBJ2-3	TRBV6-6	CASSYTRGGRTDTQYF
TRBJ2-1	TRBV5-6	CASSLSQGSYNEQFF
TRBJ1-6	TRBV19	CASSIRMGGTNSPLHF
TRBJ2-2	TRBV19	CASSDFPKLFF
TRBJ2-2	TRBV24-1	CATSAHPLRTGENTGELFF
TRBJ1-3	TRBV7-9	CASSPGSLIGNTIYF
TRBJ1-6	TRBV30	CAWSVTDYNSPLHF
TRBJ1-2	TRBV4-1	CASSQESNYGYTF
TRBJ1-2	TRBV30	CASDRGSYGYTF
TRBJ1-5	TRBV6-6	CASSYSPGGGNQPQHF
TRBJ1-3	TRBV27	CASSFGVPSSGNTIYF
TRBJ1-5	TRBV3-1/TRBV3-2	CASSQGSNQPQHF
TRBJ2-1	TRBV9	CASRGRDEQFF
TRBJ2-1	TRBV11-3	CASSIRTGWDNEQFF
TRBJ2-3	TRBV30	CAWSVLAGGTDTQYF
TRBJ2-1	TRBV5-1	CASSRARQGQSYEQFF